This TCR beta chain emerged from a study of shared clonotypes between healthy human individuals. Naive CD8 isolation took CD45RO-negative cells positively selected for CCR7 and excluded terminally differentiated effector memory CD45RA+ cells. This CDR3 region has 15 residues. The V gene's germline CDR1 is MDHEN and CDR2 SYDVKM. With V trimmed by 4 bases and J by 0 bases, 1 base remained unmatched. Concerning this clone itself: Its antigen is unidentified. Other nucleotide sequences in the sample specify the same CDR3.

It was across several immunoSEQ plates that each subset's genomic DNA was evenly split. Sequenced by immunoSEQ multiplex PCR; TCRdb stores in-frame clones only, minus some. The sample consists of around 1.9 million clones, around 93% of them appearing once. Findings of the study overall: Limitation of the genetic and exposure-history diversity represented came from the few donors. Blood was the sole source, and tissue repertoires probably differ.

The rearrangement joins TRBV28 to TRBJ2-3; 10 nucleotides align to TRBD2. This clonotype was obtained from a man between 18 and 35 years old in good health. Some clones in this sample may be carry-over from other donors' samples. Source material: naive CD8+ T cells from PBMCs. The CDR3: CASSSSGRSTDTQYF. The CDR3 DNA reads TGTGCCAGCAGTTCTAGCGGGAGAAGCACAGATACGCAGTATTTT.